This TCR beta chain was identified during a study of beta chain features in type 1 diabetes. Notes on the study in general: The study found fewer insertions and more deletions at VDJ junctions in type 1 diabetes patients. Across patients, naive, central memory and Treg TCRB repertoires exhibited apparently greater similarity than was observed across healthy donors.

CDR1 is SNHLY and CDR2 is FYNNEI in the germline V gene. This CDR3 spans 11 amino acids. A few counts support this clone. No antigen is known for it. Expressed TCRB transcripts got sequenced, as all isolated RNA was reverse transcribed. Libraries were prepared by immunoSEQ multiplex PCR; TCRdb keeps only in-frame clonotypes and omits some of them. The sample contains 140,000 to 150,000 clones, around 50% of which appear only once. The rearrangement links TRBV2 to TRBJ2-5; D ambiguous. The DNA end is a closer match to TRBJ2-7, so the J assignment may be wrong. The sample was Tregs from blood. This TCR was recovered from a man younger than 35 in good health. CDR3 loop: CASSELYEQYF. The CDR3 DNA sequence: TGTGCCAGCAGTGAACTCTACGAGCAGTACTTC.